What follows are 17 T cell receptor beta chains derived from one specimen sequenced in a study of blood T cell repertoires in COVID-19 (dated by TCRdb to about 2020). The library was built by means of the immunoSEQ multiplex PCR assay. TCRdb stores this immuneACCESS table with in-frame sequences only. Part of the clones is absent; in the studies checked, under half of the shortfall reflects unresolved V genes, and no reason is known for the rest. For this sample there are roughly 16,000 clones; roughly 82% appear just once. The top ten hold approximately 20% of the sample. Sequenced input: peripheral blood. These receptors all stem from an elderly man with active COVID-19.

The CDR3 region has the DNA TGCGCCAGCAGCGAGCTAGCGGGGATCACAGATACGCAGTATTTT. Translation: CASSELAGITDTQYF. The J gene is TRBJ2-3, the V gene TRBV5-1; 9 bases fit TRBD2. This CDR3 contains 15 residues. The germline CDR1 and CDR2 sequences are SGHRS and YFSETQ. J lost 2 bases, V lost 4 bases, and 5 bases had no gene match.

The J gene is TRBJ2-7, the V gene TRBV18; no clear D gene. The ends were cut back, 4 bases at V and 6 bases at J, with 10 bases in the middle. From germline, CDR1 is KGHSH and CDR2 LQKENI. CDR3 length equals 12 residues. CDR3: CASSLTYSEQYF. CDR3 DNA: TGTGCCAGCTCACTTACTTATAGCGAGCAGTACTTC.

The V call is TRBV2, the J call TRBJ2-7; TRBD2 matches 8 bases. J lost 0 bases, V lost 2 bases, and 6 bases had no gene match. Germline assignment: CDR1 SNHLY and CDR2 FYNNEI. The CDR3 sequence is 16 residues long. This chain's CDR3 is CASSESLAGTSYEQYF. The CDR3 bases are TGTGCCAGCAGTGAATCCCTAGCGGGTACCTCCTACGAGCAGTACTTC.

V is TRBV9 and J is TRBJ2-1; 8 bases match TRBD1. V gave up 0 bases and J gave up 7 bases; unmatched junction bases: 0. This CDR3 contains 13 residues. CDR1 and CDR2 from the germline V gene are SGDLS and YYNGEE. DNA of the CDR3: TGTGCCAGCAGCGTAGGGGACAGGAATGAGCAGTTCTTC. This encodes CASSVGDRNEQFF.

Only one count was recorded for this clone. The CDR3 reads CASSLGTGLAKNIQYF. Here the CDR3 DNA reads TGTGCCAGCAGCTTAGGTACAGGTTTAGCCAAAAACATTCAGTACTTC. The genes are TRBV7-9 and TRBJ2-4; tentative D call: TRBD1 (5 bases). Germline CDR1 reads SEHNR; CDR2 reads FQNEAQ (reference sequence). This CDR3 has 16 amino acids. The V gene lost 1 base and the J gene lost 0 bases, with 10 bases spanning the gap.

V gene TRBV28 combines with J gene TRBJ1-3; D not resolved. With 6 bases removed from V and 1 base from J, the gap between germline ends came to 16 bases. Germline values: CDR1 MDHEN, CDR2 SYDVKM. The CDR3 runs 16 residues. CDR3 residues: CASSRPGSRSGNTIYF. The DNA of the CDR3 is TGTGCCAGCAGCCGACCGGGGTCGAGGTCTGGAAACACCATATATTTT.

The chain carries TRBV7-2 and TRBJ2-5, with D unresolved. Germline-derived CDR1 and CDR2 are SGHTA and FQGNSA. V lost 5 bases and J 6 bases, leaving 13 bases between the germline ends. The CDR3 extends over 13 amino acids. The CDR3 loop is CASSVGLVQTQYF. CDR3 bases: TGTGCCAGCAGCGTGGGCCTTGTTCAGACCCAGTACTTC.

As for this clone: The sample holds other DNA sequences that translate to the same CDR3. This chain joins TRBV28 and TRBJ2-6, with TRBD1 matching 7 bases. The germline V gene has CDR1 MDHEN and CDR2 SYDVKM. The CDR3 covers 15 residues. Trimming cost V 6 bases and J 0 bases; bases outside gene matches: 2. CDR3 sequence: CASRPGGSGANVLTF. As DNA, the CDR3 is TGTGCCAGCAGGCCAGGGGGCTCTGGGGCCAACGTCCTGACTTTC.

The chain recombines TRBV7-2 with TRBJ2-1; the match to TRBD2 covers 11 bases. The germline V gene has CDR1 SGHTA and CDR2 FQGNSA. The trim removed 3 bases at V and 4 bases at J, leaving 8 bases unmatched. The CDR3 consists of 17 residues. In DNA, the CDR3 is TGTGCCAGCAGCTTTGACAGGGGGACTAGCGGATACAATGAGCAGTTCTTC. Protein: CASSFDRGTSGYNEQFF.

The J gene is TRBJ2-1, the V gene TRBV6-6; the D gene is possibly TRBD1 (5 bases). Trimming took off 0 bases at V and 4 bases at J, with 13 bases between the two ends. This CDR3 has 16 amino acids. CDR1 is MNHNY and CDR2 is SVGAGI in the germline V gene (reference sequence). CDR3 in amino acids: CASSYSMTALYNEQFF. DNA of the CDR3: TGTGCCAGCAGTTACTCGATGACAGCTCTGTACAATGAGCAGTTCTTC.

By sample share, this clone is medium-sized. V and J are TRBV20-1 and TRBJ1-1, with no clear D. V gave up 1 base and J gave up 4 bases, with 4 bases separating them. Germline loops: CDR1 DFQATT, CDR2 SNEGSKA (reference sequence). The CDR3 length is 11 residues. The CDR3 nucleotides are TGCAGTGCTAGAGCGGGCACTGAAGCTTTCTTT. It translates to CSARAGTEAFF.

This clone was seen a few times. The chain couples TRBV19 to TRBJ2-6; 8 positions agree with TRBD2. The CDR3 totals 19 residues. Germline CDR1 and CDR2: LNHDA and SQIVND (reference sequence). Trimming at V came to 3 bases and at J to 0 bases, leaving 10 bases not matched to a gene. The CDR3 nucleotides read TGTGCCAGTAGTATGGCTCTAGGCGGGAGGACCTCTGGGGCCAACGTCCTGACTTTC. Its protein product is CASSMALGGRTSGANVLTF.

The chain employs TRBV6-2 or TRBV6-3 and TRBJ2-7; 7 bases fit TRBD1. This CDR3 has 14 amino acids. Trimming cost V 6 bases and J 6 bases; bases outside gene matches: 11. Germline CDR1 reads MNHEY; CDR2 reads SVGEGT. CDR3 region: CASSPSTGAGEQYF. CDR3 bases: TGTGCCAGCAGCCCATCCACAGGGGCGGGCGAGCAGTACTTC.

This clone was recorded only once. This chain uses TRBV5-1 with TRBJ2-3, with TRBD2 matching over 14 bases. Per the germline V gene, CDR1 is SGHRS and CDR2 is YFSETQ. The length of the CDR3 is 15 residues. J gave up 5 bases and V 4 bases, and 3 bases lay outside the gene matches. CDR3 region: CASSEGLAGGDTQYF. DNA of the CDR3: TGCGCCAGCAGCGAAGGACTAGCGGGAGGAGATACGCAGTATTTT.

V is TRBV6-2 or TRBV6-3 and J is TRBJ2-3; TRBD2 matches at 9 bases. Germline CDR1 is MNHEY and CDR2 is SVGEGT. CDR3 length: 16 amino acids. V shed 2 bases, J shed 3 bases, and the junction held 6 bases outside the gene matches. Here the CDR3 DNA reads TGTGCCAGCAGTTACCCTAGCGGGATAAAGACAGATACGCAGTATTTT. Protein product: CASSYPSGIKTDTQYF.

The CDR3 sequence: CASRIPGQGNEQFF. DNA of the CDR3: TGTGCCAGCAGGATACCGGGACAGGGCAATGAGCAGTTCTTC. This chain uses TRBV28 with TRBJ2-1; 9 positions agree with TRBD1. The CDR3 sequence is 14 residues long. Germline V gives CDR1 MDHEN, CDR2 SYDVKM. The junction had 6 bases not matched to a gene; V was cut back by 6 bases and J by 6 bases.

V and J are TRBV24-1 and TRBJ2-2, with D tentatively TRBD2 (5 bases). The CDR3 totals 13 residues. The germline V and J ends were trimmed by 6 bases and 4 bases, with 8 bases remaining between them. The V gene's germline CDR1 is KGHDR and CDR2 SFDVKD. CDR3 residues: CATSRDSTGELFF. CDR3 coding DNA: TGTGCCACCAGTCGGGATTCCACCGGGGAGCTGTTTTTT.